A single T cell receptor beta chain is shown here with its context. Libraries were prepared by immunoSEQ multiplex PCR; TCRdb keeps only in-frame clonotypes and omits some of them. The sample consists of 260,000 or so clones, about four fifths of them appearing once. The data derive from a study of blood T cell repertoires in COVID-19. As for the study in general: The study drew acute and convalescent COVID-19 samples from the United States, Italy and Spain.

Participant-given clinical history determined each cohort assignment. Germline CDR1 reads GTSNPN; CDR2 reads SVGIG (reference sequence). There are 16 residues in the CDR3. J was trimmed by 3 bases and V by 2 bases; bases with no gene match: 11. The sequenced material came from PBMCs or T cells enriched from blood (not recorded which). The chain links TRBV30 to TRBJ2-3, with TRBD1 matching over 7 bases. The clonotype originates from a woman in her forties who had been exposed to COVID-19. The chain's CDR3 is CAWSKRQGLYTDTQYF. CDR3 nucleotides: TGTGCCTGGAGTAAACGACAGGGCTTGTATACAGATACGCAGTATTTT. The whole variable domain, remainder taken from reference TRBV30 and TRBJ2-3, is SQTIHQWPATLVQPVGSPLSLECTVEGTSNPNLYWYRQAAGRGLQLLFYSVGIGQISSEVPQNLSASRPQDRQFILSSKKLLLSDSGFYLCAWSKRQGLYTDTQYFGPGTRLTVL.